Here is one T cell receptor beta chain with its context. With 4 bases clipped from V and 1 base from J, the junction kept 9 bases outside the gene matches. Germline CDR1 SGDLS, CDR2 YYNGEE. There are 16 residues in the CDR3. This sample stems from a study of blood T cell repertoires in COVID-19. Whole-study context: T cells, B-cell-depleted T cells, or PBMCs provided the cDNA or gDNA that served as material.

The protocol was immunoSEQ multiplex PCR, while the TCRdb copy is restricted to in-frame clones and leaves out a portion. The data show about 140,000 clones, approximately 83% seen once. The chain couples TRBV9 to TRBJ2-3; 7 bases are shared with TRBD2. The material sequenced was peripheral blood. The source is a woman in her sixties with acute or convalescent COVID-19. The CDR3 DNA follows: TGTGCCAGCAGCCCTTTCTTAAGCGGGGGCACAGATACGCAGTATTTT. Its protein is CASSPFLSGGTDTQYF.